Included here is one TCR beta chain sequence, with context. Its antigen is unknown. Graves' hyperthyroidism showing no ophthalmopathy progression within 18 months was considered stable. Pregnant or lactating patients were excluded, as were those with uncontrolled infection or other autoimmune disease. The data derive from a study of T cells in Graves' hyperthyroidism and ophthalmopathy. Study outcomes and limitations: Clonotypes that were expanded in thyroid above 0.001 mostly appeared in blood too.

The CDR3 sequence is 13 residues long. Losses at the gene ends were 6 bases for V and 8 bases for J; bases not matched to a gene: 6. Amplification yielded TCR beta CDR3 regions, with RNA transcripts as the source. TCR CDR3 regions were first amplified by RT-PCR with HTBI primers. TCRdb reprocessed the multiplex PCR reads with MiXCR, giving one entry per CDR3 protein. The top ten hold 11% of the sample, which has approximately 400,000 distinct CDR3 sequences, more than 11% seen once. Sequences were obtained from blood. The chain joins TRBV12-3 or TRBV12-4 to TRBJ2-7, with 11 bases identical to TRBD1. This clonotype was obtained from a woman in her fifties or sixties with Graves' hyperthyroidism. CDR3: CASSIRDRGKQYF. As DNA, the CDR3 is TGTGCCAGCAGCATACGGGACAGGGGGAAGCAGTACTTC.